These 24 T cell receptor beta chains were sequenced from one sample in a study of blood T cell repertoires in COVID-19. TCRdb keeps only in-frame clones here, not all; method: immunoSEQ multiplex PCR. The table includes about 62,000 clones, 76% detected once. Sequenced input: peripheral blood. The receptors stem from a woman aged 45-65 years with active or convalescent COVID-19.

This clone occurred a few times. V usage is TRBV6-5 and J usage is TRBJ1-5; no definite D call. Trimming shortened V by 7 bases and J by 0 bases, and 13 bases separated the two germline ends. This CDR3 region has 15 residues. Germline V CDR1 and CDR2: MNHEY, SVGAGI. CDR3: CASKATLYSNQPQHF. For the CDR3, the DNA is TGTGCCAGCAAGGCGACACTCTATAGCAATCAGCCCCAGCATTTT.

This sequence joins TRBV24-1 and TRBJ2-1; 10 bases map to TRBD2. The CDR3 contains 17 residues. The ends lost 2 bases at V and 6 bases at J; junction bases unmatched: 9. CDR1 is KGHDR, CDR2 SFDVKD, per germline. CDR3 in DNA: TGTGCCACCAGTGATTGGGCTAGCGGGAGATATTCCAATGAGCAGTTCTTC. Translating gives CATSDWASGRYSNEQFF.

This clone was seen a handful of times. The gene calls are TRBV30 and TRBJ2-7; D might be TRBD1 (5 bases). CDR1 GTSNPN and CDR2 SVGIG come from the germline V gene (reference sequence). The germline V and J ends were trimmed by 2 bases and 4 bases, with 12 bases remaining between them. This CDR3 has 13 residues. The CDR3 nucleotides are TGTGCCTGGAGTCAGGGCAGCCTTTACGAGCAGTACTTC. Amino acids: CAWSQGSLYEQYF.

The chain combines TRBV14 with TRBJ1-1, with a possible D match to TRBD1 (6 bases). Germline CDR1 SGHDN, CDR2 FVKESK. The CDR3 loop spans 14 amino acids. The V end lost 5 bases, the J end lost 3 bases, and 13 bases lay between the germline ends. The CDR3 is CASSLTGRDTEAFF. For the CDR3, the DNA is TGTGCCAGCAGCTTAACAGGGAGAGACACTGAAGCTTTCTTT.

The chain couples TRBV5-5 to TRBJ2-5, with D possibly TRBD2 on 5 matching bases. Germline CDR1 reads SGHKS; CDR2 reads YYEKEE (reference sequence). The CDR3 extends over 16 amino acids. V was shortened by 3 bases and J by 2 bases, with 17 bases between the two germline ends. As DNA, the CDR3 is TGTGCCAGCAGCTCCGCTGTAAGCCCGGGGCAAGAGACCCAGTACTTC. Translated, it gives CASSSAVSPGQETQYF.

This sequence joins TRBV9 and TRBJ2-2; D gene uncertain. The length of the CDR3 is 14 residues. Per the germline V gene, CDR1 is SGDLS and CDR2 is YYNGEE. Trimming removed 0 bases from V and 1 base from J, with 4 bases in between. In DNA form, the CDR3 reads TGTGCCAGCAGCGTAGGACTGAACACCGGGGAGCTGTTTTTT. This sequence encodes CASSVGLNTGELFF.

The J gene is TRBJ1-2, the V gene TRBV30, with D perhaps TRBD1 (5 bases). The V end was cut by 3 bases, the J end by 3 bases, with 8 bases between. There are 12 residues in the CDR3. Germline V gives CDR1 GTSNPN, CDR2 SVGIG (reference sequence). CDR3 sequence reads: CAWRDTYYGYTF. The CDR3 coding sequence is TGTGCCTGGAGGGACACCTACTATGGCTACACCTTC.

The chain carries TRBV6-4 and TRBJ1-5; TRBD1 matches at 10 bases. V gave up 0 bases and J gave up 4 bases; unmatched junction bases: 12. Looked up from germline, CDR1 is MRHNA and CDR2 is SNTAGT. The CDR3 spans 19 residues. The DNA for the CDR3 is TGTGCCAGCAGTGACTCTTCTGCGGACAGGGGGGCGCGTAATCAGCCCCAGCATTTT. Translated, it gives CASSDSSADRGARNQPQHF.

The V call is TRBV12-3 or TRBV12-4, the J call TRBJ2-1; D might be TRBD1 (5 bases). This CDR3 spans 12 amino acids. The V end was cut by 5 bases, the J end by 7 bases, with 9 bases between. CDR3: CASSPTANEQFF. CDR3 DNA: TGTGCCAGCAGTCCGACAGCGAATGAGCAGTTCTTC.

J is TRBJ2-3 and V is TRBV2; a weak D match, TRBD2 (5 bases). V was cut by 8 bases and J by 2 bases, with 14 bases left in between. This CDR3 region has 14 residues. The germline CDR1 and CDR2 sequences are SNHLY and FYNNEI. The CDR3 coding sequence is TGTGCCAGCCCCGGCGGAGCGGACACAGATACGCAGTATTTT. It translates to CASPGGADTDTQYF.

The CDR3 spells CASSLGTSGLQAYF. For the CDR3, the DNA is TGTGCCAGCAGCTTGGGGACTAGCGGGCTCCAGGCGTACTTC. This chain links TRBV5-6 with TRBJ2-7, with 11 nucleotides matching TRBD2. Germline values: CDR1 SGHDT, CDR2 YYEEEE. This CDR3 has 14 residues. J was trimmed by 12 bases and V by 0 bases; bases with no gene match: 8.

The J gene is TRBJ1-5, the V gene TRBV20-1; the D gene is possibly TRBD1 (6 bases). Looked up from germline, CDR1 is DFQATT and CDR2 is SNEGSKA (reference sequence). V lost 3 bases and J lost 6, with 12 bases in between. The CDR3 covers 13 residues. The CDR3: CSASWGRGQPQHF. The CDR3 DNA reads as TGCAGTGCTAGTTGGGGCAGGGGTCAGCCCCAGCATTTT.

This clone was detected only once. This chain uses TRBV6-5 with TRBJ1-5; TRBD1 might be the D (5 bases). CDR1 is MNHEY and CDR2 is SVGAGI in the germline V gene. The length of the CDR3 is 12 residues. Trimming shortened V by 10 bases and J by 2 bases, and 9 bases separated the two germline ends. CDR3: CATREGNQPQHF. CDR3 bases: TGTGCCACCAGGGAGGGCAATCAGCCCCAGCATTTT.

The genes are TRBV30 and TRBJ2-7; 8 bases map to TRBD2. The V gene's germline CDR1 is GTSNPN and CDR2 SVGIG (reference sequence). This CDR3 spans 14 amino acids. V shed 4 bases and J 5 bases; nucleotides not matched to a gene: 10. Here the CDR3 DNA reads TGTGCCTGGACCCGGGGGGGACTCCCCAACGAGCAGTACTTC. As protein: CAWTRGGLPNEQYF.

The chain is built from TRBV25-1 and TRBJ2-3; 9 bases are shared with TRBD1. The CDR3 has 18 residues. V lost 0 bases and J lost 3; bases outside the gene matches: 10. Germline CDR1 MGHDK, CDR2 SYGVNS. The CDR3 DNA reads as TGTGCCAGCAGTGAATATATCCCCGGACAGGGGAGAACAGATACGCAGTATTTT. Its translation: CASSEYIPGQGRTDTQYF.

The chain recombines TRBV2 with TRBJ2-1; 10 bases are a match to TRBD2. The CDR3 is 15 residues long. Looked up from germline, CDR1 is SNHLY and CDR2 is FYNNEI. Trimming cost V 5 bases and J 1 base; bases outside gene matches: 2. CDR3 DNA sequence: TGTGCCAGCAGTCTACTAGCGGGATCCTACAATGAGCAGTTCTTC. It translates to CASSLLAGSYNEQFF.

The rearrangement uses TRBV11-2 and TRBJ2-7, with a possible D match to TRBD2 (5 bases). The CDR3 has 14 residues. The ends were cut back, 5 bases at V and 4 bases at J, with 15 bases in the middle. The germline V gene encodes CDR1 SGHAT and CDR2 FQNNGV. For the CDR3, the DNA is TGTGCCAGCAGCGTAGCGATGGAGTGGTACGAGCAGTACTTC. Amino acid sequence: CASSVAMEWYEQYF.

The chain employs TRBV29-1 and TRBJ1-3; 9 nucleotides line up with TRBD1. CDR1 is SQVTM, CDR2 ANQGSEA, per germline. This CDR3 has 15 amino acids. V shed 7 bases, J shed 1 base, and the junction held 8 bases outside the gene matches. In DNA, the CDR3 is TGCAGCGCACGGACAGGGGAAAGGTCTGGAAACACCATATATTTT. This codes for CSARTGERSGNTIYF.

V gene TRBV6-2 or TRBV6-3 combines with J gene TRBJ1-5; D uncertain. V lost 5 bases and J lost 0, with 17 bases in between. There are 17 residues in the CDR3. Per the germline V gene, CDR1 is MNHEY and CDR2 is SVGEGT. The CDR3 nucleotides are TGTGCCAGCAGTCCCCGTAGGCGGATCAATAGCAATCAGCCCCAGCATTTT. Translation: CASSPRRRINSNQPQHF.

This chain links TRBV5-1 with TRBJ2-7; TRBD2 matches 8 bases. Per germline, CDR1 SGHRS and CDR2 YFSETQ. J was trimmed by 0 bases and V by 0 bases; bases with no gene match: 2. This CDR3 is 15 amino acids long. In nucleotides, the CDR3 is TGCGCCAGCAGCTTGGGCGGGAGGATCTCCTACGAGCAGTACTTC. Translation: CASSLGGRISYEQYF.

The chain joins TRBV5-4 to TRBJ2-1, with TRBD2 as a possible D gene (5 bases). Germline lookup yields CDR1 SGHNT and CDR2 YYREEE (reference sequence). CDR3 length: 16 amino acids. V was clipped by 4 bases and J by 0 bases, with 14 bases between them. DNA of the CDR3: TGTGCCAGCAGCCGGGAAGGGTCTCGCTCCTACAATGAGCAGTTCTTC. Translated, it gives CASSREGSRSYNEQFF.

A few counts support this clone. This chain uses TRBV19 with TRBJ2-3; no clear D gene. Germline V CDR1 and CDR2: LNHDA, SQIVND (reference sequence). CDR3 size: 14 residues. V lost 8 bases, J lost 6 bases, and 18 bases lay in between. The CDR3 protein is CASRLYHNSDTQYF. The CDR3 DNA reads TGTGCCAGTCGACTCTACCATAATTCTGATACGCAGTATTTT. Together with reference TRBV19 and TRBJ2-3, the CDR3 gives the full variable domain: DGGITQSPKYLFRKEGQNVTLSCEQNLNHDAMYWYRQDPGQGLRLIYYSQIVNDFQKGDIAEGYSVSREKKESFPLTVTSAQKNPTAFYLCASRLYHNSDTQYFGPGTRLTVL.

The rearrangement links TRBV28 to TRBJ2-7, with TRBD1 matching 8 bases. Germline values: CDR1 MDHEN, CDR2 SYDVKM. This CDR3 is built from 15 residues. V lost 4 bases and J lost 2; bases outside the gene matches: 7. The CDR3 sequence is CASSSRGRPPYEQYF. CDR3 nucleotides: TGTGCCAGCAGTTCCAGGGGGCGGCCGCCCTACGAGCAGTACTTC.

The chain combines TRBV6-5 with TRBJ1-2; 7 bases line up with TRBD1. Trimming took 4 bases from V and 3 from J; bases not matched to a gene: 5. The length of the CDR3 is 14 residues. The germline CDR1 and CDR2 sequences are MNHEY and SVGAGI. The CDR3 region has the DNA TGTGCCAGCAGTTCATATACAGGGGACTATGGCTACACCTTC. It specifies CASSSYTGDYGYTF.